This T cell receptor beta chain appears in the sequencing data of a study of cytomegalovirus exposure and HLA in healthy donors (dated by TCRdb to the late 2010s). With regard to the full study: An earlier analysis of roughly 630 of the donors reported 250 to 350 Gb of sequence data and some 120 million unique TCR beta sequences from about 179 million T cells. About 280 gigabases of sequencing data and approximately 92 million unique TCR sequences made up an early release that covered approximately 620 HLA-typed donors. HLA typing included class I and class II loci at four-digit resolution. All discovery cohort repertoires had been generated using a single sequencing platform. In addition to the first cohort of about 650 subjects, a separate validation cohort of 100 to 150 different subjects was used. Donor age, sex, ethnicity and CMV serostatus were compiled together with the repertoire data. Rather than using new phenotypic data, the later analysis identified candidate immune exposures from TCR beta sequences and from how often those sequences occurred across donors. The study combined high-throughput TCR immunosequencing, statistical association of individual TCRs with disease status, and machine learning to predict cytomegalovirus infection status. The number of donors typed differed by locus, with about 629-640 for A, B, C, DRB1 and DQB1, roughly 520 for DQA1, approximately 570 for DPA1, and 400 to 490 for DPB1. The study aimed to test whether cataloging public T cell receptors could reveal signatures of past pathogen exposure. A later genetic analysis took genome-wide SNP genotypes for about 60% of the roughly 670 donors and used that subset as a discovery cohort. Of the 350 to 400 genotyped donors, 65% to 90% fell in the genetic ancestry cluster associated with self-reported Caucasian donors. About five DR-DQ haplotypes were handled as single units for association and clustering, since linkage in the cohort was strong. The T cell repertoires of some 670 subjects were profiled by immunosequencing and related to cytomegalovirus serostatus. An earlier analysis of fewer than 700 of the donors applied high-throughput TCR beta sequencing to assess whether each TCR beta V gene segment acted as functional or pseudogenic. To study patterns of TCR occurrence, a later analysis re-analyzed previously published TCR beta repertoires from more than 550 donors and added high-resolution HLA genotyping. Among approximately 370 genotyped donors of the cohort, an average of approximately 200,000 unique TCR beta nucleotide sequences was sequenced per donor, of which 15% to 20% were non-productive.

Turning to this clone: Its antigen remains unidentified. No base quality information exists; no much larger clone differs at one position.

Here is what the overall study found, with its caveats: Presence/absence analyses assumed roughly uniform sequencing depth across donors, an assumption that may not hold. A later analysis found that most CMV-associated TCR beta chains appeared HLA-restricted, with HLA associations seemingly driven largely by CMV exposure. An earlier analysis of approximately 570 of the donors showed that most TCR beta V segments appeared in productive rearrangements either about 87% or about 30% of the time, which broadly matched IMGT annotations. CMV serostatus was the only immune exposure information available for the cohort. According to a later genetic analysis, donors in an Asian-associated ancestry cluster had fewer N-insertions in productive TCRs than the approximately 690-donor mean. In a later analysis, around 17,000 TCR beta sequences were associated with specific HLA alleles at a false discovery rate of 0.05. Linkage disequilibrium might explain the correlated functional status among segregating V segments, but an unknown experimental factor could not be ruled out. Because HLA typing was unavailable for some donors at each locus, only the typed subset was used in association tests. In the study, approximately 150 TCR beta chains were listed as associated with cytomegalovirus. While some public TCRs were present in many individuals, most TCR sequences turned up only very rarely across donors. A cluster of highly shared sequence variants was judged likely to be a technical artifact of the sequencing pipeline. In a later analysis, TCR association rates were found to vary across HLA loci, with the most associated TCRs seen for DRB1 alleles and the fewest for HLA-C alleles. When HLA alleles, especially DR and DQ, strongly co-occurred, TCR associations were difficult to assign to individual alleles. In a later analysis, several top co-occurrence clusters were reported to appear linked to parvovirus B19, influenza, CMV and Epstein-Barr virus. Compared with equally common non-associated chains, HLA-associated TCR beta chains in a later analysis were more clonally expanded and had lower generation probabilities. Some IMGT-functional V segments, including TRBV6-2 and TRBV6-3, could not be told apart with the 87-base-pair reads, so those segments were excluded. Because counts were too low, around 18 rarely observed V segments, including chromosome 9 orphons, were left out of the earlier analysis of about 500 of the donors. The cohort was sequenced for TCR beta chains only, and without alpha or paired-chain data the features that could be detected were limited. The classifier was reported to diagnose cytomegalovirus status with high specificity and sensitivity in both the original and validation cohorts. A few of the identified cytomegalovirus-associated TCR beta chains were confirmed in vitro to be specific for cytomegalovirus antigens. In a later genetic analysis, a missense DCLRE1C variant was associated with V-gene and J-gene trimming of TCR beta chains, and the association was replicated in an independent cohort. According to the authors, the approach could potentially be generalized to other disease states and immunological phenotypes. A further reported finding was that TCR beta sequences accurately predicted the HLA-A and HLA-B alleles for most subjects in the first cohort.

From a lookup of the germline V gene (reference sequence), CDR1 and CDR2 are GTSNPN and SVGIG. At the junction V is shortened by 3 bases and J by 1 base; bases outside the gene matches: 16. The CDR3 measures 18 amino acids from cysteine to phenylalanine. The read is trimmed to its CDR3 DNA, 54 bases read in frame from base 1. Libraries were made using the immunoSEQ multiplex PCR assay. The multiplex PCR relied on a mix of 60 forward primers for TCR Vbeta segments and 13 reverse primers for TCR Jbeta segments. The CDR3 region of rearranged TCR beta genes was amplified from genomic DNA by a multiplex PCR assay. On the Illumina HiSeq System, the amplified TCR beta libraries were sequenced as 87-base-pair reads. The original pipeline was this. Across the roughly 640 repertoires, a later analysis counted 80 million or so unique TCR beta chains, around 10 million of which were shared by at least two donors. Raw reads were error-corrected and collapsed into unique sequences by a nearest-neighbor algorithm in which closely related sequences were merged to remove PCR and sequencing errors. CDR3 sequences were aligned to IMGT reference sequences to assign V, D and J gene segments. For a sequence to be retained, a match of at least six nucleotides to both a V gene segment and a J gene segment was required. A rearrangement was called productive if the CDR3 had no stop codons and remained in frame with V and J, and every other rearrangement was called non-productive. CDR3 was defined according to IMGT convention as the region running from the second conserved V-encoded cysteine to the conserved J-encoded phenylalanine. The earlier analysis of about 570 of the donors excluded any sequence lacking an unambiguous match to a single V gene segment. An earlier analysis of several hundred of the donors classified V segments as functional when productive rearrangements were above 56.7% and as segregating when the standard deviation between donors was above 5%. A statistical classification framework was built for diagnosing cytomegalovirus status from the catalog of TCR beta chain sequences. V and J gene assignment, in a later analysis, came from comparing TCR nucleotide sequences with IMGT/GENE-DB human TR gene sequences. Using the TCRdist pipeline, a later analysis assigned CDR3 sequences along with most-parsimonious VDJ recombination scenarios. In a later analysis, each TCR beta chain was defined by its CDR3 amino acid sequence together with its V-gene family, and reads without a unique V-gene family were excluded. As a way to deal with suspected cross-contamination and a sequencing artifact, a later analysis dropped 450 to 600 nucleotide sequences that were highly shared and had low generation probability. In a later analysis, a clonal expansion index for each public chain was calculated from normalized within-repertoire ranks of inferred template counts. Generation probabilities in a later analysis came from a VDJ recombination model fitted to out-of-frame rearrangements, and those results were checked against IGoR. Hypergeometric tests were used in a later analysis to score TCR-TCR, TCR-HLA and TCR-CMV co-occurrence, with a repertoire-size bias correction applied to the TCR pairs. A later analysis estimated false discovery rates by permuting HLA or CMV assignments 20 times. A later analysis grouped co-occurring TCRs with DBSCAN, adding TCRdist sequence similarity when clustering within HLA-allele-positive subsets. Repertoires with fewer than 30,000 or more than 120,000 public chains, plus five repertoires with anomalous nucleotide sharing, were excluded from co-occurrence clustering. TCRdb obtained this table from immuneACCESS and retained in-frame rearrangements with V and J assigned. These tables miss some clones; where compared with another copy, unresolved V genes account for less than half of the shortfall, and the remainder is unexplained. From that table come the V and J calls and clone size; the DNA was used to work out D and trimming. The sample profile shows around 140,000 clones; about three quarters of them were found once. The ten largest clones represent approximately 1.6% of the sample.

The cohort comprised fewer than 750 healthy bone marrow donors. All cohort members were sampled while nominally healthy, although unrecorded immune exposures were likely present. The donor tested CMV seronegative, placing the donor among the 300 to 450 seronegative members of the cohort. A peripheral blood sample was provided by each donor, and peripheral blood mononuclear cells were used for TCR beta sequencing. The Qiagen DNeasy Blood Extraction Kit was used to extract genomic DNA from the blood cell samples. Recombination connected TRBV30 to TRBJ1-2, with TRBD1 identical over 8 junction bases. The receptor was derived from a woman aged 18-29 years in good health and CMV-seronegative. Material: PBMCs. The CDR3 protein is CAWRTTGGLRRLNYGYTF. The nucleotide sequence is given as TGTGCCTGGAGGACTACAGGGGGACTGAGACGTCTTAACTATGGCTACACCTTC.